This record covers a single T cell receptor beta chain. The sample originates from a study of early T cells in non-severe SARS-CoV-2 infection. Researchers tagged individual cDNA molecules with unique molecular identifiers. TCRdb re-called the 5' RACE reads through MiXCR, storing one row per CDR3 protein. The sample lists tens of thousands of distinct CDR3 sequences; 5.8% were seen once. The source material was whole blood. This receptor was identified in an adult who was a healthcare worker with PCR-confirmed SARS-CoV-2 infection or an uninfected control (not recorded which).

CDR3 in DNA: TGTGCCACAGGAACTACCTACGAGCAGTACTTC. Protein sequence: CATGTTYEQYF. This chain links TRBV7-9 with TRBJ2-7; no firm D call. The germline V and J ends were trimmed by 10 bases and 2 bases, with 9 bases remaining between them. The CDR3 sequence is 11 residues long. CDR1 and CDR2 from the germline V gene are SEHNR and FQNEAQ (reference sequence).